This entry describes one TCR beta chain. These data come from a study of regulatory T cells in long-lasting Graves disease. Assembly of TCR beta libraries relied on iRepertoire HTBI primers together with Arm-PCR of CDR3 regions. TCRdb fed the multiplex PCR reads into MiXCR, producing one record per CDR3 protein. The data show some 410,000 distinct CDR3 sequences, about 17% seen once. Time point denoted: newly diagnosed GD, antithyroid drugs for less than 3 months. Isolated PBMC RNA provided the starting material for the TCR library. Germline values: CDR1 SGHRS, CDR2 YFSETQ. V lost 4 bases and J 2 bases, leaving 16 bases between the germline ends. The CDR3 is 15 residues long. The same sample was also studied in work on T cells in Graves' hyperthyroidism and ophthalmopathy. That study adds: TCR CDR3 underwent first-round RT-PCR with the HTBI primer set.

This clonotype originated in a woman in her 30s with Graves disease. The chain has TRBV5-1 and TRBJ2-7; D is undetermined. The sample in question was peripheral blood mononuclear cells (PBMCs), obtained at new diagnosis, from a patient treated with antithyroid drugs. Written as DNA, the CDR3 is TGCGCCAGCAGCCCTCAGCAAGGAAGAACCTACGAGCAGTACTTC. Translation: CASSPQQGRTYEQYF. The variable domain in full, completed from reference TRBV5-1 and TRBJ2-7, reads KAGVTQTPRYLIKTRGQQVTLSCSPISGHRSVSWYQQTPGQGLQFLFEYFSETQRNKGNFPGRFSGRQFSNSRSEMNVSTLELGDSALYLCASSPQQGRTYEQYFGPGTRLTVT.